The entry below describes one TCR beta chain. The antigen is undetermined. The CDR3 totals 14 residues. Germline lookup yields CDR1 MNHEY and CDR2 SVGAGI. V was pared by 6 bases and J by 3 bases, with 8 bases of the junction left unmatched. Each donor had at least one pre-ART and at least two post-ART PBMC samples. Specimens retained about 1-11 million cryopreserved PBMC preceding DNA extraction. This sample is part of a study of long-term antiretroviral therapy in people with HIV. Study-level findings and limits: Diversity went up after ART and still fell short of transplant donor controls.

They ran version v3.0 of the immunoSEQ assay at survey level. The data were produced by immunoSEQ multiplex PCR, yet TCRdb's version contains in-frame clones alone and is incomplete. The profile shows about 25,000 clones, around 90% of them singletons. The chain is built from TRBV6-5 and TRBJ2-7, with 7 bases identical to TRBD2. This material consisted of unsorted PBMCs, taken about 4.3 years after starting antiretroviral therapy. The TCR originated in a man aged 30-40 years with HIV. The CDR3 nucleotides read TGTGCCAGCAGGACGAGCGGGATCGTCTACGAGCAGTACTTC. This sequence encodes CASRTSGIVYEQYF.